This TCR beta chain was captured in a study of early T cells in non-severe SARS-CoV-2 infection (dated by TCRdb to about 2021). For the study in its entirety: Because TCR sequencing relied on bulk RNA taken from unsorted whole blood, pairing of alpha and beta chains was not possible. Summary of the overall study and its limitations: VDJdb matching was skewed toward anti-spike CD8 responses and likely underestimated virus-specific expansions, missing private and CD4 specificities.

A case-control design nested within a healthcare worker cohort in London, UK, was used, with weekly nasopharyngeal swab PCR tests and blood sampling performed. Healthcare workers were recruited during the week of the UK lockdown, between 23 and 31 March 2020, and followed weekly for up to 16 weeks. Library preparation used 5' RACE. The sequencing machine was a NextSeq 500. To correct for sequencing error and PCR bias, the TCR library protocol tagged individual cDNA molecules with unique molecular identifiers. Sequencing covered both TCR alpha and beta chains, and within each sample the abundances of alpha and beta sequences were tightly co-correlated. The authors' pipeline ran thus. Decombinator V4 was used to annotate TCR sequences for V gene, J gene and CDR3. Expanded TCRs were defined as changing significantly between any two time points under a Poisson model with p below 0.0001. TCR abundances were normalised to the total number of TCRs sequenced per sample and were expressed as counts per million. A search of VDJdb, accessed on 1 November 2021, was run for TCRs annotated to CMV, EBV and SARS-CoV-2, with TCRs annotated for multiple antigens excluded. TCRdb reran the public reads through fastp at Q25 and MiXCR, keeping productive beta chains. Rows with one shared CDR3 protein collapse into an entry with the most common genes and DNA. The V and J calls, along with clone size, are taken from TCRdb and not from the paper's own processing. The sample data list approximately 70,000 distinct CDR3 sequences, and approximately 13% of these were observed just once. 1.3% of the sample is in the top ten clones.

This clonotype has a count of ten or more. The clone's antigen remains unknown. Base qualities are not at hand, and no much larger clone is one base apart. This sequence originates from an adult who was a healthcare worker with PCR-confirmed SARS-CoV-2 infection or an uninfected control (not recorded which). Sequencing was done on a sample of whole blood.

At the DNA level, the sequence is TGTGCCAGCAGCTTAGACAGTCCGACTAGCAATCAGCCCCAGCATTTT. Its product reads: CASSLDSPTSNQPQHF. The chain employs TRBV7-2 and TRBJ1-5, with the D segment identity uncertain. V drops 1 base and J drops 0 bases, leaving 10 bases in between. Sequences SGHTA (CDR1) and FQGNSA (CDR2) are obtained from the germline V gene. Inclusive of the bounding cysteine and phenylalanine, the CDR3 is 16 residues long. Only the CDR3 part of the read is kept: 48 bases, read in frame from the first base.